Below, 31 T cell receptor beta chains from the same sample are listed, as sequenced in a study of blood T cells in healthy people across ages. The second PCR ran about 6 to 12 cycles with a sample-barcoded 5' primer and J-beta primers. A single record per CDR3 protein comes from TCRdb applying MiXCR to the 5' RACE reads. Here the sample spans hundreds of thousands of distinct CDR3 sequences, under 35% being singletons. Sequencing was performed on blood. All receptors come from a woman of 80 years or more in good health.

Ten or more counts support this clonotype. CDR3 loop: CASSAHGAYEQYF. The CDR3 region has the DNA TGTGCCAGCAGTGCCCACGGGGCCTACGAGCAGTACTTC. The V gene is TRBV25-1, the J gene TRBJ2-7; a possible D gene is TRBD2 (5 bases). Trimming pared 4 bases from V and 2 bases from J, leaving 9 bases between. Germline V gene lookup returns CDR1 MGHDK and CDR2 SYGVNS. The length of the CDR3 is 13 residues.

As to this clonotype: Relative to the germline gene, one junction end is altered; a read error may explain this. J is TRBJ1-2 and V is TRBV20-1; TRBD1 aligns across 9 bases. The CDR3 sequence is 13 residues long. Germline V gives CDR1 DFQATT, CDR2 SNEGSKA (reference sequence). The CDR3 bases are TGCAGTACCACAGGGGGCGCCGACTATGGCAACACCTTC. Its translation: CSTTGGADYGNTF.

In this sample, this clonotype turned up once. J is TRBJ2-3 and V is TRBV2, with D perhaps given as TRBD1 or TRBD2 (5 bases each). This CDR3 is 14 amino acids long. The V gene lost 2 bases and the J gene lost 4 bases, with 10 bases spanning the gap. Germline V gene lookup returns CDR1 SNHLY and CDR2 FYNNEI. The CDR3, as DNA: TGTGCCAGCAGTGAAAGGGACGTTGCAGATACGCAGTATTTT. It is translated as CASSERDVADTQYF.

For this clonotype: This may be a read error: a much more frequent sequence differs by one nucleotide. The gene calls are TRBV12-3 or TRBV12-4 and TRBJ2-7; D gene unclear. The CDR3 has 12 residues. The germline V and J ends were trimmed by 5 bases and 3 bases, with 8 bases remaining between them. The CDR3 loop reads CASSQAVYEQYF. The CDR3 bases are TGTGCCAGCAGTCAGGCCGTCTACGAGCAGTACTTC.

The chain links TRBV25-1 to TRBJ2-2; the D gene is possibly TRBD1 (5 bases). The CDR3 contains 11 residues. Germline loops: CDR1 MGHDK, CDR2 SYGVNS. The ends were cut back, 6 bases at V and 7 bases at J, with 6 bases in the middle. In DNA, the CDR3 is TGTGCCAGCAGAGGGGTCGGGGAGCTGTTTTTT. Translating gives CASRGVGELFF.

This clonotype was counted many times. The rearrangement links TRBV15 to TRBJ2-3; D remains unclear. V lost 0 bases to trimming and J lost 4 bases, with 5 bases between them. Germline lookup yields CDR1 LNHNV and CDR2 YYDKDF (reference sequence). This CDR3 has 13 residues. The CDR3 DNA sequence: TGTGCCACCAGCAGAGACCTAGCAGATACGCAGTATTTT. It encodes CATSRDLADTQYF. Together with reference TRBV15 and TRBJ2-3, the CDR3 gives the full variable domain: DAMVIQNPRYQVTQFGKPVTLSCSQTLNHNVMYWYQQKSSQAPKLLFHYYDKDFNNEADTPDNFQSRRPNTSFCFLDIRSPGLGDTAMYLCATSRDLADTQYFGPGTRLTVL.

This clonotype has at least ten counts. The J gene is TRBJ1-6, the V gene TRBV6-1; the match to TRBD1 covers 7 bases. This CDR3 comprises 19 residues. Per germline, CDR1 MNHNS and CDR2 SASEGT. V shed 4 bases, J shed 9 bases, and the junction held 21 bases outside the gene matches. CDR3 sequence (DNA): TGTGCCAGCAGTGTAGGGACCGGGACAGTCTTCCGAGGGTCTTCACCCCTCCACTTT. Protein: CASSVGTGTVFRGSSPLHF.

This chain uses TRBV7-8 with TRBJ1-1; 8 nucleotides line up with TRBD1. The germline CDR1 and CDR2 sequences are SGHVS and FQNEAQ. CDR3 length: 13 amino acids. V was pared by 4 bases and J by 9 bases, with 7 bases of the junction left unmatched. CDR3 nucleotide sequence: TGTGCCAGCAGCTCCGGACAGGGCCTTAAAGCTTTCTTT. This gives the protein CASSSGQGLKAFF. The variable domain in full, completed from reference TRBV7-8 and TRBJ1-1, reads GAGVSQSPRYKVAKRGQDVALRCDPISGHVSLFWYQQALGQGPEFLTYFQNEAQLDKSGLPSDRFFAERPEGSVSTLKIQRTQQEDSAVYLCASSSGQGLKAFFGQGTRLTVV.

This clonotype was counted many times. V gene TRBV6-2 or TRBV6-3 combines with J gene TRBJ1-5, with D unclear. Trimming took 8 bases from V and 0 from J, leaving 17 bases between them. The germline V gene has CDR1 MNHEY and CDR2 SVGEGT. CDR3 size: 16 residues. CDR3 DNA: TGTGCCAGCGGAGCTCAATTTGGCCTTAGCAATCAGCCCCAGCATTTT. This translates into CASGAQFGLSNQPQHF.

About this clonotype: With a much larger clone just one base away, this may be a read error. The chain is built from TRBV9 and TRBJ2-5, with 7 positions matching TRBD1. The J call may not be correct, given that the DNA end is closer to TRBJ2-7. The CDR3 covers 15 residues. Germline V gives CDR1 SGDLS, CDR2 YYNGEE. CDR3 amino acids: CAGSPHSLTGAEQYF. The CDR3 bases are TGTGCCGGCAGCCCCCATTCCTTAACAGGGGCCGAGCAGTACTTC.

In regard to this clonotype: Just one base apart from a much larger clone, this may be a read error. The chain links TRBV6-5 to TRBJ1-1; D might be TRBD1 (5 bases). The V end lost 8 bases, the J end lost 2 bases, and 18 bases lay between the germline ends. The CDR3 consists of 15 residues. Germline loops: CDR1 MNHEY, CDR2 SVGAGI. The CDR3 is CASGALGTTNTEAFF. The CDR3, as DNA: TGTGCCAGCGGAGCGTTGGGGACTACCAACACTGAAGCTTTCTTT.

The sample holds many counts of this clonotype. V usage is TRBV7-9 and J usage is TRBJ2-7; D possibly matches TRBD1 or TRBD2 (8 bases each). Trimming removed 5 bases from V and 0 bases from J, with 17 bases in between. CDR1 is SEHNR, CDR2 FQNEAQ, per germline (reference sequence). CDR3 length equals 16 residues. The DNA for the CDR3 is TGTGCCAGCAGCCCAGGGGGCGGGGGGACCTCCTACGAGCAGTACTTC. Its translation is CASSPGGGGTSYEQYF.

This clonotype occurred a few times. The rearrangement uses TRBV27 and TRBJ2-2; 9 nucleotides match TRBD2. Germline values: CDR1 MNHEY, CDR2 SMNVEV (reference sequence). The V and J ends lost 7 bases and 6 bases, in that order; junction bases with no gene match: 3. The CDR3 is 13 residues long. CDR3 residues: CASTPSGAGELFF. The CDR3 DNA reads TGTGCCAGCACCCCTAGCGGGGCCGGGGAGCTGTTTTTT.

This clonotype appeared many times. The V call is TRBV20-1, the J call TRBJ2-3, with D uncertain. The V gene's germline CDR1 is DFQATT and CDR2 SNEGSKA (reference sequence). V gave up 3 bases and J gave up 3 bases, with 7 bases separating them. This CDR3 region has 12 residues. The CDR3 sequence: CSASSQTDTQYF. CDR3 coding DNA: TGCAGTGCTAGTTCGCAGACAGATACGCAGTATTTT.

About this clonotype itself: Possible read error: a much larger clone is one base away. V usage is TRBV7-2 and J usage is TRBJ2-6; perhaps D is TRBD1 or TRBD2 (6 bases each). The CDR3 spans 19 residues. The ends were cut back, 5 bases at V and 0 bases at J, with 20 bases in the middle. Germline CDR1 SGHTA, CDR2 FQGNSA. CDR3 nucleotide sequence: TGTGCCAGCAGCCCGGAGGGGGGACGGGGCTTCTCTGGGGCCAACGTCCTGACTTTC. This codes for CASSPEGGRGFSGANVLTF.

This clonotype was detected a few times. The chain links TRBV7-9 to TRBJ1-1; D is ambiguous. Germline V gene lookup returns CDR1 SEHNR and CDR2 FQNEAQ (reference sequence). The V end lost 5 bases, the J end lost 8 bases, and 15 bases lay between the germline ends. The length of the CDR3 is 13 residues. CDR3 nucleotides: TGTGCCAGCAGCGTCGTTAAAGTCGGGGAAGCTTTCTTT. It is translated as CASSVVKVGEAFF.

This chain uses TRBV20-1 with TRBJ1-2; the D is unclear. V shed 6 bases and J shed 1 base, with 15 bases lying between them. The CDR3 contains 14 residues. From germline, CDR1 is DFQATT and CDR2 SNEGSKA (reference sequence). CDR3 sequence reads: CSALARIVNYGYTF. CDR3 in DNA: TGCAGTGCCCTAGCCCGAATAGTTAACTATGGCTACACCTTC.

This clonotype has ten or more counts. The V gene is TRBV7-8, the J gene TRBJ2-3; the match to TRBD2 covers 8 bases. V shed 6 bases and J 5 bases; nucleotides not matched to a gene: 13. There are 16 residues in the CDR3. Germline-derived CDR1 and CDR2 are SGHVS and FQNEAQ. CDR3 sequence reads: CASRRAGVAGLDTQYF. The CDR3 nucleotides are TGTGCCAGCAGACGAGCTGGGGTAGCGGGATTAGATACGCAGTATTTT.

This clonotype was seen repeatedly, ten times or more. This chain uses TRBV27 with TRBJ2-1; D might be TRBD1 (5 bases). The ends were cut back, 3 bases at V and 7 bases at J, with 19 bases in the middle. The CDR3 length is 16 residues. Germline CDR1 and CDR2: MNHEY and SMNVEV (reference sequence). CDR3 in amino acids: CASSFNVAPGLNEQFF. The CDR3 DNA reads TGTGCCAGCAGTTTTAATGTCGCCCCAGGGTTAAATGAGCAGTTCTTC.

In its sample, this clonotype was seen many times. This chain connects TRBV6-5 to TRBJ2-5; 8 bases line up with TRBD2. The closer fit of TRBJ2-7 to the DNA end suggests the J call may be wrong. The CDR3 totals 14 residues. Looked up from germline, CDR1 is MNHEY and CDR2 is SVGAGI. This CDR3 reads CASRPTGTSGEQYF. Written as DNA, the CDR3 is TGTGCCAGCAGGCCGACCGGGACTAGTGGCGAGCAGTACTTC.

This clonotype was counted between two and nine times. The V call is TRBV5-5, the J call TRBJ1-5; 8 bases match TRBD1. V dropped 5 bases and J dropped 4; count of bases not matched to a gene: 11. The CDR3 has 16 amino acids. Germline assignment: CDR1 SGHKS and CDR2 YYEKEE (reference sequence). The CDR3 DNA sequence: TGTGCCAGCAGTCTTCACGGACAGGGAAATAATCAGCCCCAGCATTTT. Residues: CASSLHGQGNNQPQHF.

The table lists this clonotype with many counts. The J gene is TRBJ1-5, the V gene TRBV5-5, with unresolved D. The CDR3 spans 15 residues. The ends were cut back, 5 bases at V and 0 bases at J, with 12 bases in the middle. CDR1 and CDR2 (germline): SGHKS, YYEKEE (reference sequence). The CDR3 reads CASSPSRYSNQPQHF. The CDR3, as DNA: TGTGCCAGCAGTCCGAGCCGATATAGCAATCAGCCCCAGCATTTT.

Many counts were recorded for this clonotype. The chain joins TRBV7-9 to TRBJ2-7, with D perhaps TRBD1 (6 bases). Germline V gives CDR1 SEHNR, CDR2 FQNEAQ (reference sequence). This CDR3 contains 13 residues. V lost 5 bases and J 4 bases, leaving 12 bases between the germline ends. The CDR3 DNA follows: TGTGCCAGCAGCACCACAGGGAGTTACGAGCAGTACTTC. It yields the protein CASSTTGSYEQYF.

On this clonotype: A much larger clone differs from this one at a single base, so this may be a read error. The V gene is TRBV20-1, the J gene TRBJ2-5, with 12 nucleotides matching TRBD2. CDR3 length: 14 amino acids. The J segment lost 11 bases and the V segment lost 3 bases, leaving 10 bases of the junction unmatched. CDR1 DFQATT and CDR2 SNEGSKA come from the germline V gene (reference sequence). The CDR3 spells CSASLAGGPDEQYF. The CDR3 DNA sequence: TGCAGTGCTAGTCTAGCGGGGGGGCCAGATGAGCAGTACTTC.

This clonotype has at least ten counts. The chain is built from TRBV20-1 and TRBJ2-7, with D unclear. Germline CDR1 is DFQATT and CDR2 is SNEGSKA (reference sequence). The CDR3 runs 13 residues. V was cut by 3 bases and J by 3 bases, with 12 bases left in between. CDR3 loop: CSARSENGYEQYF. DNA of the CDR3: TGCAGTGCTAGGTCAGAGAACGGCTACGAGCAGTACTTC.

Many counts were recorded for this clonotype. For the CDR3, the DNA is TGTGCCATCAGTGAGTCGATTTTTTCAGGTTCATTAGATACGCAGTATTTT. Translated: CAISESIFSGSLDTQYF. The gene calls are TRBV10-3 and TRBJ2-3; D call uncertain. The CDR3 is 17 amino acids. The V and J ends lost 0 bases and 5 bases respectively, with 18 bases between them. Germline values: CDR1 ENHRY, CDR2 SYGVKD.

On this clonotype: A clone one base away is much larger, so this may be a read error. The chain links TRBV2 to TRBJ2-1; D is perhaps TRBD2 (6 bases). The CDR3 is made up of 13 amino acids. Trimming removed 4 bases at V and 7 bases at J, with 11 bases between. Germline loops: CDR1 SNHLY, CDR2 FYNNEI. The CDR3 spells CASSGRVENEQFF. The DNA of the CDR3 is TGTGCCAGCAGTGGGAGGGTCGAGAATGAGCAGTTCTTC.

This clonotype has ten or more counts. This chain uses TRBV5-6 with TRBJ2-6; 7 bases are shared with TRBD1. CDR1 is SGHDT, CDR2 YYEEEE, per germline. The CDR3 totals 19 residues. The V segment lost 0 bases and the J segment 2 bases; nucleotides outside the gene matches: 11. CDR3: CASSLARGQKLAGANVLTF. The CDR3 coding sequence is TGTGCCAGCAGCTTGGCGAGGGGGCAGAAACTAGCTGGGGCCAACGTCCTGACTTTC.

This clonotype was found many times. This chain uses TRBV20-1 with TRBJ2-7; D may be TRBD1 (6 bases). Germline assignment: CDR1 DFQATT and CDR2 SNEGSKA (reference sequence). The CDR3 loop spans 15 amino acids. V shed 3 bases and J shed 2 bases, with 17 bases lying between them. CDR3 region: CSASRSQGLTYEQYF. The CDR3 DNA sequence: TGCAGTGCTAGTCGGTCACAGGGCCTTACCTACGAGCAGTACTTC.

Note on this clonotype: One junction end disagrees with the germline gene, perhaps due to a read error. The CDR3 loop is CASEHGPGRGSSHEQYF. In nucleotides, the CDR3 is TGTGCCAGCGAACATGGGCCGGGACGGGGATCCTCCCACGAGCAGTACTTC. The genes are TRBV28 and TRBJ2-7; D may match TRBD1 or TRBD2 (5 bases each). Germline V gene sequence: CDR1 MDHEN, CDR2 SYDVKM. The CDR3 sequence is 17 residues long.

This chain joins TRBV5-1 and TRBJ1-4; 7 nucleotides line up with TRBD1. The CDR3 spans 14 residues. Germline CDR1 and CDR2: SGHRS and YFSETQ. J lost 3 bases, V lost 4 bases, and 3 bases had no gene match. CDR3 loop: CASSVGTANEKLFF. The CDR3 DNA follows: TGCGCCAGCAGCGTCGGGACAGCTAATGAAAAACTGTTTTTT. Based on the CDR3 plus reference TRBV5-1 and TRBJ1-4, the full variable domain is KAGVTQTPRYLIKTRGQQVTLSCSPISGHRSVSWYQQTPGQGLQFLFEYFSETQRNKGNFPGRFSGRQFSNSRSEMNVSTLELGDSALYLCASSVGTANEKLFFGSGTQLSVL.